This record covers a single T cell receptor beta chain. The antigen remains unidentified. TCRdb's table, derived via immunoSEQ multiplex PCR, lists solely in-frame clones and lacks some. The sample includes some 55,000 clones, about 85% of them seen just once. This CDR3 region has 15 residues. Germline loops: CDR1 MDHEN, CDR2 SYDVKM. With 3 bases removed from V and 2 bases from J, the gap between germline ends came to 8 bases. The sample comes from a study of T cell responses to AZD1222 COVID-19 vaccine. Study-level points and caveats: Spike regions recognized by vaccine-associated CD4 TCRs spanned the protein, led by 160-218 and 743-854. After two AZD1222 doses, spike-specific TCR breadth and depth rose versus day 0.

The chain links TRBV28 to TRBJ1-6; D uncertain. This sequence originates from an adult in good health. This sample comprised peripheral blood, obtained on day 0 of AZD1222 vaccination. CDR3 sequence: CASSLGWAYNSPLHF. DNA of the CDR3: TGTGCCAGCAGTTTGGGGTGGGCCTATAATTCACCCCTCCACTTT.